Sequencing of this T cell receptor beta chain was carried out in a study of beta chain features in type 1 diabetes. Findings and caveats of the study: In comparison with healthy donors, patients had naive, central memory and Treg TCRB repertoires that appeared more similar. When cDNA is sequenced, cells with high TCR expression could be over-represented.

This clone was recorded at least ten times. The antigen remains undetermined. Expressed TCRB transcripts were sequenced after all isolated RNA was converted to cDNA. The protocol was immunoSEQ multiplex PCR, while the TCRdb copy is restricted to in-frame clones and leaves out a portion. Of about 220,000 clones detected, roughly 11% appear once; the ten largest clones hold 1% to 1.5%. This clonotype was sampled from a man aged 18 to 30 in good health. The specimen was central memory CD4+ T cells from blood.

CDR3 DNA sequence: TGTGCCAGCAGCAAAGAAACAGACTCCTACGAGCAGTACTTC. Translating gives CASSKETDSYEQYF. V is TRBV21-1 and J is TRBJ2-7; TRBD1 is taken as the D call from the table, unchecked against the DNA. TRBV21-1 is recorded as a pseudogene. The CDR3 covers 14 residues.